The rows below give T cell receptor beta chains drawn from one sample of a study of T cells in Graves' hyperthyroidism and ophthalmopathy. TCRdb independently ran MiXCR on the multiplex PCR reads; one entry per CDR3 protein. Of more than 500,000 distinct CDR3 sequences listed, 15% to 20% are singletons. The source material was blood. Every receptor here comes from a woman between 25 and 40 years old with Graves' ophthalmopathy. Each CDR3 is given with its conserved first and last residue. Each record gives: J gene, V gene, clone size, D gene, CDR3 DNA, CDR3 protein. A D gene is named only where the DNA matches it firmly. The listing skips clone size in some rows; elsewhere it reads once, few, many or a size class.

TRBJ1-5 TRBV10-2 - TRBD1 TGCGCCAGCAGGACAGGGAACAATCAGCCCCAGCATTTT CASRTGNNQPQHF
TRBJ1-1 TRBV10-3 - - TGTGCCATCAGTGAGTCCTCAGGGAACACTGAAGCTTTCTTT CAISESSGNTEAFF
TRBJ2-1 TRBV7-8 - - TGTGCCAGCAGCTATCCCGGGGCTGTCAATGAGCAGTTCTTC CASSYPGAVNEQFF
TRBJ2-1 TRBV20-1 many TRBD2 TGCAGTGCTGGCCCTAGCGGAGCCTACAATGAGCAGTTCTTC CSAGPSGAYNEQFF
TRBJ1-5 TRBV27 few - TGTGCCTACGGGGTCCAGCCCCAGCATTTT CAYGVQPQHF
TRBJ2-7 TRBV12-3/TRBV12-4 many - TGTGCCAGCAGTTTTCAAGCTCCCAGCTCCTACGAGCAGTACTTC CASSFQAPSSYEQYF
TRBJ1-5 TRBV6-5 - - TGTGCCAGCAGTTCCGCAGGAAGACTCACGGATACGCAGCATTTT CASSSAGRLTDTQHF
TRBJ2-1 TRBV20-1 few - TGCAGTGCTCCCTCCTATGGCGGCCATGAGCAGTTCTTC CSAPSYGGHEQFF
TRBJ1-5 TRBV28 - - TGTGCCAGCAGCCGGGGACTGTTTTATCAGCCCCAGCATTTT CASSRGLFYQPQHF
TRBJ1-1 TRBV15 - - TGTGCCACCAGCCGGGTTGGGGGAAACACTGAAGCTTTCTTT CATSRVGGNTEAFF
TRBJ1-4 TRBV18 few - TGTGCCAGCTCAACTTCGCAGCTTTCAACTAATGAAAAACTGTTTTTT CASSTSQLSTNEKLFF
TRBJ2-7 TRBV6-1 many TRBD2 TGTGCCAGCAGGCCCAGACTAGCGGGGACCTACGAGCAGTACTTC CASRPRLAGTYEQYF
TRBJ1-2 TRBV25-1 few TRBD1 TGTGCCAGCAGTGAATCAGGCAGGGGGCCTATTGGCTACACCTTC CASSESGRGPIGYTF
TRBJ2-7 TRBV6-6 few - TGTGCCAGCAGTTACCGGACGGATGCCTACGAGCAGTACTTC CASSYRTDAYEQYF
TRBJ2-3 TRBV29-1 few - TGCAGCGTTGGTTTGGGAGATACGCAGTATTTT CSVGLGDTQYF
TRBJ2-1 TRBV11-2 - - TGTGCCAGCAGCTTAGGATCAGGGTTGGGGGGCACGGGACCGGACGAGCAGTTCTTC CASSLGSGLGGTGPDEQFF
TRBJ2-1 TRBV7-8 many TRBD1 TGTGCCAGCAGCCCCCGGCAAGGACAGGATGAGCAGTTCTTC CASSPRQGQDEQFF
TRBJ1-5 TRBV5-5 many TRBD1 TGTGCCAGCAGCTCCGTTTTCCGGGACAGGGTTATCAATCAGCCCCAGCATTTT CASSSVFRDRVINQPQHF
TRBJ2-2 TRBV11-1 - - TGTGCCAGCAGCTCCGAGAGGCAAGCCGGGGAGCTGTTTTTT CASSSERQAGELFF
TRBJ2-5 TRBV28 many - TGTGCCAGCAGTTTAGTGGGGAGGAAAGAGACCCAGTACTTC CASSLVGRKETQYF
TRBJ2-3 TRBV3-1 - - TGTGCCAGCAGCCAAGAACGGCTACCGAGTGGGGATGATACGCAGTATTTT CASSQERLPSGDDTQYF
TRBJ2-3 TRBV29-1 - TRBD1 TGCAGCGTTACACTCCTCAGGGGGCGCGGAGTTCAAGATACGCAGTATTTT CSVTLLRGRGVQDTQYF
TRBJ1-2 TRBV12-3/TRBV12-4 many TRBD1 TGTGCCAGCAGTTCAAACCCCGGGACAGGGTTTGGCTACACCTTC CASSSNPGTGFGYTF
TRBJ2-1 TRBV20-1 many TRBD2 TGCAGTGCTAGAGAGCCTAGCGGGAGGGGGGTAACCTACAATGAGCAGTTCTTC CSAREPSGRGVTYNEQFF
TRBJ1-3 TRBV10-3 - - TGTGCCACCAGAGGGTCTGGAAACACCATATATTTT CATRGSGNTIYF
TRBJ1-2 TRBV29-1 few - TGCAGCGCAGAGCTTTCAAGCGGTGGCTACACCTTC CSAELSSGGYTF
TRBJ1-1 TRBV6-1 many - TGTGCCAGCAGATCCGACAGATTGAACACTGAAGCTTTCTTT CASRSDRLNTEAFF
TRBJ2-1 TRBV27 - - TGTGCCAGCAGTTCATGGGAGGACTACAATGAGCAGTTCTTC CASSSWEDYNEQFF
TRBJ2-7 TRBV20-1 many TRBD2 TGCAGTGCTAGTGAGAGCGGGAGGGCCACGGGGAGCTACTACGAGCAGTACTTC CSASESGRATGSYYEQYF
TRBJ2-7 TRBV29-1 - - TGCAGCTGCCGAAGGACGGAGAACTACGAGCAGTACTTC CSCRRTENYEQYF
TRBJ2-1 TRBV6-1 - TRBD2 TGTGCCAGCGCCCTAGCGGGAGAGTACAATGAGCAGTTCTTC CASALAGEYNEQFF
TRBJ2-1 TRBV7-8 many - TGTGCCAGCAGCCCCGGGACGCTGAGCTCCTACAATGAGCAGTTCTTC CASSPGTLSSYNEQFF
TRBJ1-1 TRBV7-9 - - TGTGCCAGCAGCTTAGGGGTAGGGGATGCTTTCTTT CASSLGVGDAFF
TRBJ2-5 TRBV20-1 many - TGCAGTGCTAGGGGACCGGTGGGAAGAGAGACCCAGTACTTC CSARGPVGRETQYF
TRBJ1-4 TRBV4-1 few - TGCGCCAGCAGCCAGGCGGGTGCAACTAATGAAAAACTGTTTTTT CASSQAGATNEKLFF
TRBJ1-4 TRBV6-5 many - TGTGCCAGCAGTTACTCCGGGACGCTTAATGAAAAACTGTTTTTT CASSYSGTLNEKLFF
TRBJ2-1 TRBV19 - - TGTGCCAGTAGCCCCTCCTACAGGGCAAATGAGCAGTTCTTC CASSPSYRANEQFF
TRBJ2-1 TRBV19 few TRBD2 TGTGCCAGTAGTATGGGAGGGCCAGGGAATGAGCAGTTCTTC CASSMGGPGNEQFF
TRBJ2-5 TRBV6-2/TRBV6-3 few TRBD1 TGTGCCAGCAGTTCCGGGACAGTCGAAGAGACCCAGTACTTC CASSSGTVEETQYF
TRBJ1-1 TRBV2 many - TGTGCCAGCAGGTTACACACGAACACTGAAGCTTTCTTT CASRLHTNTEAFF
TRBJ2-1 TRBV29-1 many TRBD1 TGCAGCGTTTATCGACAGGGGGCTGGGGAGCAGTTCTTC CSVYRQGAGEQFF
TRBJ1-6 TRBV28 - TRBD1 TGTGCCAGCAGTTTAGAGGCCAGGGGGCATTCACCCCTCCACTTT CASSLEARGHSPLHF
TRBJ2-7 TRBV15 - - TGTGCCACCAGCATATCTGATTCCGAGCAGTACTTC CATSISDSEQYF
TRBJ1-1 TRBV5-1 - TRBD1 TGCGCCAGCAGCTGGGGGACAGGTTCATGGGACACTGAAGCTTTCTTT CASSWGTGSWDTEAFF
TRBJ2-1 TRBV7-2 - TRBD1 TGTGCCAGCAGCGCGGCCTCGACAGGGTTGGACAATGAGCAGTTCTTC CASSAASTGLDNEQFF
TRBJ2-1 TRBV3-1 many - TGTGCCAGCAGCCAAGATCTGTGGAATGAGCAGTTCTTC CASSQDLWNEQFF
TRBJ1-1 TRBV20-1 many TRBD1 TGCAGTGCTTTGACAGGGAGCCACACTGAAGCTTTCTTT CSALTGSHTEAFF
TRBJ2-5 TRBV5-4 many - TGTGCCAGCAGCTTGCTGCTACAAGAGACCCAGTACTTC CASSLLLQETQYF
TRBJ2-1 TRBV5-5 many - TGTGCCAGCAGCTCTCAACCGGGATCCTACAATGAGCAGTTCTTC CASSSQPGSYNEQFF
TRBJ2-5 TRBV2 many TRBD2 TGTGCCAGCAGTGAAGGCGGGGGGGCCATCCAAGAGACCCAGTACTTC CASSEGGGAIQETQYF
TRBJ2-4 TRBV28 many TRBD1 TGTGCCAGCAGAGGGAACTGGGACAGGGACGCCAACATTCAGTACTTC CASRGNWDRDANIQYF
TRBJ2-5 TRBV20-1 - - TGCAGTGCTAGAGTAGGCACTAGCAATCGAGAAGAGACCCAGTACTTC CSARVGTSNREETQYF
TRBJ2-5 TRBV12-5 few - TGTGCTAGTGGTTTGTGGGGGCGCGAAGAGACCCAGTACTTC CASGLWGREETQYF
TRBJ1-4 TRBV20-1 - - TGCAGTGCTCGAGACAGGATAGTTGGGAAACTGTTTTTT CSARDRIVGKLFF
TRBJ2-7 TRBV2 many - TGTGCCAGCAGTGAAGCGGGGGCGCTTCTCAGCTACGAGCAGTACTTC CASSEAGALLSYEQYF
TRBJ1-1 TRBV6-2/TRBV6-3 many - TGTGCCAGCAGTTCTTCTTTAAGGGGTCAGAACACTGAAGCTTTCTTT CASSSSLRGQNTEAFF